Following are 8 T cell receptor beta chains from one sample sequenced in a study of metastatic and nonmetastatic thyroid tumors. TCRdb re-called clones via MiXCR from the PCR reads. Seen here are tens of thousands of clones, roughly 15% observed once, and the top ten hold roughly 6.2%. The entire patient cohort was treatment-naive prior to thyroid surgery. Sequencing was carried out using blood. These receptors were obtained from a male donor with papillary thyroid cancer or a benign thyroid nodule (not recorded which). Some clones in this sample may be carry-over from other donors' samples.

This clone showed up many times. V usage is TRBV7-6 and J usage is TRBJ2-5; 7 bases align to TRBD1. From germline, CDR1 is SGHVS and CDR2 FNYEAQ. This CDR3 spans 16 amino acids. The V gene end was trimmed by 1 base and the J gene end by 4 bases; junction bases not matched to a gene: 9. The CDR3: CASSLVAQGIGETQYF. For the CDR3, the DNA is TGTGCCAGCAGCTTAGTAGCACAGGGGATAGGAGAGACCCAGTACTTC.

This clone has ten or more counts. CDR3 protein: CASSYSRVGSSYNSPLHF. In nucleotides, the CDR3 is TGTGCCAGCAGTTACTCGCGAGTAGGGAGCTCCTATAATTCACCCCTCCACTTT. The chain employs TRBV6-6 and TRBJ1-6, with D unresolved. Germline loops: CDR1 MNHNY, CDR2 SVGAGI (reference sequence). Between the trimmed V and J ends, which lost 0 bases and 0 bases, there was a span of 12 bases. CDR3 length: 18 amino acids.

This clone was picked up many times. The V call is TRBV7-8, the J call TRBJ1-6; D is undetermined. V was trimmed by 5 bases and J by 4 bases, leaving 9 bases between them. Germline CDR1 is SGHVS and CDR2 is FQNEAQ. The CDR3 spans 14 residues. The CDR3 bases are TGTGCCAGCAGCGCAAGACTATATAATTCACCCCTCCACTTT. This encodes CASSARLYNSPLHF. The entire variable domain, with the rest obtained from reference TRBV7-8 and TRBJ1-6, is as follows: GAGVSQSPRYKVAKRGQDVALRCDPISGHVSLFWYQQALGQGPEFLTYFQNEAQLDKSGLPSDRFFAERPEGSVSTLKIQRTQQEDSAVYLCASSARLYNSPLHFGNGTRLTVT.

J is TRBJ2-3 and V is TRBV6-2 or TRBV6-3, with 8 bases that match TRBD2. V gave up 5 bases and J gave up 1 base; unmatched junction bases: 2. Per the germline V gene, CDR1 is MNHEY and CDR2 is SVGEGT. The CDR3 has 14 amino acids. This chain's CDR3 is CASSAGGGTDTQYF. The CDR3 DNA reads as TGTGCCAGCAGTGCGGGAGGAGGCACAGATACGCAGTATTTT.

This clone was seen only a few times. The rearrangement uses TRBV6-1 and TRBJ2-5, with 12 nucleotides matching TRBD1. Germline-derived CDR1 and CDR2 are MNHNS and SASEGT. This CDR3 is built from 16 residues. The V segment lost 4 bases and the J segment 4 bases; nucleotides outside the gene matches: 7. The CDR3 nucleotides are TGTGCCAGCAGTGTTGGATCGGGACAGGGGGCAGAGACCCAGTACTTC. It specifies CASSVGSGQGAETQYF.

The genes are TRBV7-2 and TRBJ2-7; D is perhaps TRBD1 (6 bases). Trimming took 3 bases from V and 3 from J, leaving 9 bases between them. The germline V gene has CDR1 SGHTA and CDR2 FQGNSA. This CDR3 has 13 residues. CDR3 sequence: CASSFGRGYEQYF. The CDR3 DNA reads TGTGCCAGCAGCTTTGGCAGGGGCTACGAGCAGTACTTC.

This clone has ten or more counts. Other DNA sequences in this sample translate to the same CDR3. This rearrangement joins TRBV20-1 to TRBJ1-1; 7 bases match TRBD1. The V gene's germline CDR1 is DFQATT and CDR2 SNEGSKA (reference sequence). Unmatched junction bases numbered 5, after V lost 4 bases and J lost 3 bases. The CDR3 consists of 13 residues. The CDR3 bases are TGCAGTGCTAAGGACAGGAGGGACACTGAAGCTTTCTTT. As protein: CSAKDRRDTEAFF.

This clone came up many times. The V gene is TRBV20-1, the J gene TRBJ1-6, with D perhaps TRBD1 (5 bases). V lost 7 bases and J lost 9, with 19 bases in between. This CDR3 has 14 amino acids. Per germline, CDR1 DFQATT and CDR2 SNEGSKA (reference sequence). CDR3 in amino acids: CSVQPQGEGSPLHF. The CDR3 nucleotides are TGCAGTGTCCAGCCCCAGGGAGAGGGTTCACCCCTCCACTTT.